This T cell receptor delta chain was obtained from a study of gammadelta T cells in human blood. TCRdb fed the RT-PCR reads into CATT to redo clone calling. Of roughly 800 delta-chain clones listed, about 35% are singletons. Study outcomes and limitations: Microbial exposure appeared to drive polyclonal γδ T cell expansion after birth.

With 0 bases clipped from V and 1 base from J, the junction kept 2 bases outside the gene matches. This CDR3 spans 16 amino acids. Germline V gene data show CDR1 as GEAIGNYY and CDR2 as EKD. As regards this clone: Its matching antigen is unknown.

What was sequenced was Vgamma9Vdelta2 gamma-delta T cells from infant blood. The J gene is TRDJ2, the V gene TRDV2; the match to TRDD3 covers 9 bases. The sequence derives from a human donor. The CDR3 region has the DNA TGTGCCTGTGACACCGTACTGGGGGATTTGACAGCACAACTCTTCTTT. This gives the protein CACDTVLGDLTAQLFF.